These 21 T cell receptor beta chains came from one sample sequenced in a study of T-cell reconstitution after alpha-beta-depleted transplantation in children. Unique molecular identifiers were built into the TCRbeta library. MiXCR, applied by TCRdb to the PCR reads, yields one record per CDR3 protein. Of roughly 590,000 distinct CDR3 sequences listed, 16% are singletons. This material consisted of PBMCs from the stem cell graft donor, taken from the stem cell graft. These receptors all come from a human donor who donated a stem cell graft to a child with acute myeloid leukemia.

This clonotype was observed a handful of times. The V gene is TRBV20-1, the J gene TRBJ1-5, with a weak D call TRBD1 (5 bases). Germline CDR1 and CDR2: DFQATT and SNEGSKA (reference sequence). This CDR3 is 16 amino acids long. The V end was cut by 1 base, the J end by 5 bases, with 18 bases between. The CDR3 DNA follows: TGCAGTGCTAGAGCAGAACCAGGGACTCCTGATCAGCCCCAGCATTTT. Amino acid sequence: CSARAEPGTPDQPQHF.

The chain links TRBV25-1 to TRBJ1-2; D gene unclear. CDR3 length: 12 amino acids. Germline V gives CDR1 MGHDK, CDR2 SYGVNS. Trimming pared 5 bases from V and 8 bases from J, leaving 12 bases between. The CDR3, as DNA: TGTGCCAGCAGTTTGGGGTCGGAGGGCTACACCTTC. Translation: CASSLGSEGYTF.

This chain links TRBV24-1 with TRBJ2-5, with D possibly matching TRBD2 (6 bases). V gave up 3 bases and J gave up 5 bases, with 12 bases separating them. CDR1 and CDR2 (germline): KGHDR, SFDVKD. The CDR3 consists of 14 residues. In DNA form, the CDR3 reads TGTGCCACCAGTGATGTCGACCGGGAGGAGACCCAGTACTTC. Its translation is CATSDVDREETQYF.

This clonotype was counted only a few times. The J gene is TRBJ1-5, the V gene TRBV15; no clear D. This CDR3 comprises 14 residues. Trimming cost V 3 bases and J 3 bases, with 9 bases left between them. In germline, CDR1 is LNHNV, CDR2 YYDKDF (reference sequence). DNA of the CDR3: TGTGCCACCAGCAGGTCCCGCTCCAATCAGCCCCAGCATTTT. Residues: CATSRSRSNQPQHF. Complete variable domain (other parts from reference TRBV15 and TRBJ1-5): DAMVIQNPRYQVTQFGKPVTLSCSQTLNHNVMYWYQQKSSQAPKLLFHYYDKDFNNEADTPDNFQSRRPNTSFCFLDIRSPGLGDTAMYLCATSRSRSNQPQHFGDGTRLSIL.

This clonotype occurred a few times. V usage is TRBV12-3 or TRBV12-4 and J usage is TRBJ2-7; no firm D call. This CDR3 contains 14 residues. Trimming shortened V by 5 bases and J by 2 bases, and 13 bases separated the two germline ends. The CDR3 region is CASSRDTFTYEQYF. The CDR3 DNA is TGTGCCAGCAGTAGAGACACGTTTACCTACGAGCAGTACTTC.

This clonotype was recorded many times. This rearrangement joins TRBV27 to TRBJ2-2; no clear D. CDR3 length equals 12 residues. Trimming shortened V by 3 bases and J by 8 bases, and 7 bases separated the two germline ends. Germline CDR1 reads MNHEY; CDR2 reads SMNVEV (reference sequence). The CDR3 nucleotides read TGTGCCAGCAGTTTCCTCGGGGGGGAGCTGTTTTTT. It is translated as CASSFLGGELFF.

The chain is built from TRBV6-2 or TRBV6-3 and TRBJ2-3, with TRBD2 matching 11 bases. The CDR3 is 15 residues long. J gave up 5 bases and V 6 bases, and 7 bases lay outside the gene matches. CDR1 is MNHEY, CDR2 SVGEGT, per germline. CDR3 coding DNA: TGTGCCAGCAGAACTAGCGGGGGACCCTTAGATACGCAGTATTTT. Protein: CASRTSGGPLDTQYF.

The V gene is TRBV6-1, the J gene TRBJ1-1, with TRBD1 as a possible D gene (5 bases). Germline-derived CDR1 and CDR2 are MNHNS and SASEGT. V lost 0 bases to trimming and J lost 0 bases, with 8 bases between them. This CDR3 comprises 15 residues. This chain's CDR3 is CASSEARGLNTEAFF. The CDR3 DNA reads as TGTGCCAGCAGTGAAGCACGGGGCTTGAACACTGAAGCTTTCTTT.

The gene calls are TRBV6-5 and TRBJ2-4; unclear D gene. This CDR3 comprises 17 residues. CDR1 MNHEY and CDR2 SVGAGI come from the germline V gene. The V end lost 2 bases, the J end lost 0 bases, and 14 bases lay between the germline ends. The CDR3 DNA follows: TGTGCCAGCAGTTACCCGGTTCGGAAGCTAGCCAAAAACATTCAGTACTTC. Its translation is CASSYPVRKLAKNIQYF.

This clonotype was observed at least ten times. The chain recombines TRBV12-3 or TRBV12-4 with TRBJ2-1, with 12 bases lining up with TRBD2. V trimming: 5 bases; J trimming: 7 bases; junction bases outside the gene matches: 6. The CDR3 consists of 15 residues. Here the CDR3 DNA reads TGTGCCAGCAGTCTCCTAGCGGGGGGGCTAAATGAGCAGTTCTTC. Translating gives CASSLLAGGLNEQFF.

The chain carries TRBV21-1 and TRBJ2-3; the D segment call TRBD2 is taken from the table without a DNA check. TRBV21-1 is deemed a pseudogene. CDR3 length: 17 residues. The DNA of the CDR3 is TGTGCCAGCAGCAAAGGTCAGCGGAATTTCGGCACAGATACGCAGTATTTT. It encodes CASSKGQRNFGTDTQYF.

As DNA, the CDR3 is TGTGCCAGCAGCGTAGGGACAGGGTTTAGGGAGCAGTTCTTC. Its protein product is CASSVGTGFREQFF. This chain connects TRBV7-2 to TRBJ2-1; 9 nucleotides align to TRBD1. V lost 5 bases and J lost 10; bases outside the gene matches: 9. The CDR3 sequence is 14 residues long. Germline V gene lookup returns CDR1 SGHTA and CDR2 FQGNSA. Based on the CDR3 plus reference TRBV7-2 and TRBJ2-1, the full variable domain is GAGVSQSPSNKVTEKGKDVELRCDPISGHTALYWYRQSLGQGLEFLIYFQGNSAPDKSGLPSDRFSAERTGGSVSTLTIQRTQQEDSAVYLCASSVGTGFREQFFGPGTRLTVL.

In this sample, this clonotype turned up a few times. J is TRBJ1-2 and V is TRBV24-1, with 8 bases that match TRBD1. V was pared by 3 bases and J by 5 bases, with 4 bases of the junction left unmatched. The CDR3 sequence is 14 residues long. Looked up from germline, CDR1 is KGHDR and CDR2 is SFDVKD. The CDR3 DNA follows: TGTGCCACCAGTGATCCGGACAGGGTGTATGGCTACACCTTC. Its translation is CATSDPDRVYGYTF.

The chain is built from TRBV12-3 or TRBV12-4 and TRBJ2-6; 8 nucleotides line up with TRBD2. The CDR3 runs to 14 residues. With V trimmed by 7 bases and J by 8 bases, 7 bases remained unmatched. CDR3 region: CASTPGGAPNVLTF. CDR3 sequence (DNA): TGTGCCAGCACCCCGGGGGGGGCACCCAACGTCCTGACTTTC.

This clonotype was counted only a few times. The rearrangement uses TRBV7-2 and TRBJ2-1; the match to TRBD2 covers 10 bases. The CDR3 is 15 residues long. V dropped 5 bases and J dropped 4; count of bases not matched to a gene: 5. The germline gives CDR1 SGHTA, CDR2 FQGNSA. The CDR3 loop is CASSRLAGEYNEQFF. In DNA form, the CDR3 reads TGTGCCAGCAGCCGCCTAGCGGGGGAGTACAATGAGCAGTTCTTC.

The count of this clonotype is one. The V gene is TRBV7-2, the J gene TRBJ2-4; D ambiguous. V shed 2 bases and J shed 0 bases, with 5 bases lying between them. Germline V gene sequence: CDR1 SGHTA, CDR2 FQGNSA. The CDR3 length is 14 residues. CDR3 nucleotides: TGTGCCAGCAGCTTATGGTTAGCCAAAAACATTCAGTACTTC. This encodes CASSLWLAKNIQYF.

This clonotype was recorded a few times. The chain joins TRBV12-3 or TRBV12-4 to TRBJ2-1; 9 nucleotides agree with TRBD1. After removal of 7 bases from V and 7 bases from J, the junction contained 2 bases not matched to a gene. CDR3 size: 12 residues. CDR3 DNA sequence: TGTGCCAGCACCGGACAGGGGAATGAGCAGTTCTTC. This gives the protein CASTGQGNEQFF.

Comments on this clonotype: At one boundary the junction diverges from the germline segment, which might be a read error. V usage is TRBV20-1 and J usage is TRBJ2-2; tentatively, D is TRBD2 (5 bases). Looked up from germline, CDR1 is DFQATT and CDR2 is SNEGSKA (reference sequence). CDR3 size: 15 residues. CDR3: CNARSGSANTGELFF. The CDR3 DNA sequence: TGCAATGCTAGATCGGGGTCGGCGAACACCGGGGAGCTGTTTTTT.

This clonotype was picked up one time. V usage is TRBV11-1 and J usage is TRBJ2-6, with D possibly TRBD2 on 7 matching bases. From germline, CDR1 is SGHAT and CDR2 FQDESV (reference sequence). V shed 4 bases and J shed 2 bases, with 21 bases lying between them. This CDR3 contains 19 residues. The CDR3 protein is CASSYPRRGGAPGANVLTF. The CDR3 DNA follows: TGTGCCAGCAGCTACCCTCGGAGAGGGGGGGCCCCTGGGGCCAACGTCCTGACTTTC.

In the case of this clonotype: One end of the junction does not line up with germline, which may come from a read error. The chain carries TRBV20-1 and TRBJ2-7, with 7 bases fitting TRBD2. The CDR3 length is 16 residues. Germline CDR1 is DFQATT and CDR2 is SNEGSKA (reference sequence). CDR3 loop: CCARGTTAPSSYEQYF. CDR3 nucleotide sequence: TGCTGTGCTAGAGGGACTACGGCCCCTTCTAGCTACGAGCAGTACTTC.

The chain combines TRBV7-2 with TRBJ2-3; no reliable D call. The germline CDR1 and CDR2 sequences are SGHTA and FQGNSA. The V gene lost 5 bases and the J gene lost 2 bases, with 11 bases spanning the gap. The CDR3 extends over 14 amino acids. The CDR3 loop is CASSAVGNTDTQYF. DNA of the CDR3: TGTGCCAGCAGCGCGGTGGGAAACACAGATACGCAGTATTTT. Full variable domain (outside the CDR3, taken from reference TRBV7-2 and TRBJ2-3): GAGVSQSPSNKVTEKGKDVELRCDPISGHTALYWYRQSLGQGLEFLIYFQGNSAPDKSGLPSDRFSAERTGGSVSTLTIQRTQQEDSAVYLCASSAVGNTDTQYFGPGTRLTVL.